Shown below are 27 T cell receptor beta chains from a single sample sequenced in a study of cytomegalovirus exposure and HLA in healthy donors. Researchers ran the PCR with 60 Vbeta and 13 Jbeta primers. The protocol was immunoSEQ multiplex PCR, while the TCRdb copy is restricted to in-frame clones and leaves out a portion. Of 150,000 to 200,000 clones in the sample, roughly 74% were seen once. Sequences were obtained from PBMCs. The receptor set was obtained from a woman aged 40 to 50 in good health and CMV-seropositive.

This chain's CDR3 is CASSPRDSSTEAFF. The CDR3 nucleotides are TGTGCCAGCAGCCCCCGGGACAGTAGCACTGAAGCTTTCTTT. The V call is TRBV5-4, the J call TRBJ1-1, with 7 positions matching TRBD1. Germline trimming cut 4 bases from V and 4 bases from J; bases unmatched to any gene: 7. The CDR3 contains 14 residues. Germline lookup yields CDR1 SGHNT and CDR2 YYREEE (reference sequence).

V usage is TRBV2 and J usage is TRBJ2-3; D remains unclear. Trimming stripped 1 base from V and 7 bases from J, with 6 bases between. The CDR3 loop spans 12 amino acids. Per the germline V gene, CDR1 is SNHLY and CDR2 is FYNNEI. CDR3: CASSEGRYTQYF. CDR3 coding DNA: TGTGCCAGCAGTGAAGGGCGGTATACGCAGTATTTT.

This chain joins TRBV28 and TRBJ1-2; D is perhaps TRBD1 (6 bases). CDR1 and CDR2 from the germline V gene are MDHEN and SYDVKM. The CDR3 sequence is 14 residues long. V lost 2 bases and J 4 bases, leaving 11 bases between the germline ends. The CDR3 coding sequence is TGTGCCAGCAGTTTAGCAGGGGCGGTCTATGGCTACACCTTC. Translating it yields CASSLAGAVYGYTF.

The chain uses TRBV27 and TRBJ2-7; 9 bases are a match to TRBD2. V lost 3 bases to trimming and J lost 2 bases; unmatched junction nucleotides: 2. The germline V gene encodes CDR1 MNHEY and CDR2 SMNVEV (reference sequence). The CDR3 runs 14 residues. The CDR3 spells CASSLRGGAYEQYF. CDR3 nucleotides: TGTGCCAGCAGTTTGCGGGGGGGCGCCTACGAGCAGTACTTC.

The chain has TRBV7-3 and TRBJ2-1; 8 positions agree with TRBD2. With V trimmed by 5 bases and J by 8 bases, 11 bases remained unmatched. The CDR3 is made up of 15 amino acids. Germline CDR1 reads SGHTA; CDR2 reads FQGTGA. The CDR3: CASSLGLAGVDEQFF. The CDR3 region has the DNA TGTGCCAGCAGCCTAGGACTAGCTGGGGTCGATGAGCAGTTCTTC.

The V call is TRBV2, the J call TRBJ2-1; TRBD2 agrees at 9 bases. Trimming removed 1 base from V and 14 bases from J; junction bases left unmatched: 9. This CDR3 spans 14 amino acids. The germline CDR1 and CDR2 sequences are SNHLY and FYNNEI. CDR3 DNA sequence: TGTGCCAGCAGTGAAGGGACTAGCGTCCTGGAGGAGTTCTTC. Its protein product is CASSEGTSVLEEFF.

The chain links TRBV29-1 to TRBJ2-7, with TRBD2 matching 9 bases. The germline CDR1 and CDR2 sequences are SQVTM and ANQGSEA. The V segment lost 6 bases and the J segment 6 bases; nucleotides outside the gene matches: 18. This CDR3 is 16 amino acids long. This chain's CDR3 is CSVSGNRREGLCEQYF. CDR3 in DNA: TGCAGCGTGTCGGGTAACCGGCGGGAGGGCCTCTGCGAGCAGTACTTC.

This clone was seen a single time. V gene TRBV5-1 combines with J gene TRBJ2-7; D is unresolved. The V gene's germline CDR1 is SGHRS and CDR2 YFSETQ. CDR3 size: 15 residues. The V and J ends lost 0 bases and 1 base respectively, with 11 bases between them. The CDR3 DNA reads as TGCGCCAGCAGCTTGGGCCGGGTCGAATCCTACGAGCAGTACTTC. As protein: CASSLGRVESYEQYF.

V is TRBV6-5 and J is TRBJ2-7; maybe TRBD2 (6 bases). V lost 11 bases and J lost 5, with 19 bases in between. The CDR3 contains 13 residues. The germline gives CDR1 MNHEY, CDR2 SVGAGI. DNA of the CDR3: TGTGCCGCGGCCCGCGGGAACCACCACGAGCAGTACTTC. Protein sequence: CAAARGNHHEQYF.

DNA for the CDR3: TGCGCCAGCAGCCAAGTCCGTGGGAGTGGCAATGAGCAGTTCTTC. It translates to CASSQVRGSGNEQFF. The gene calls are TRBV4-1 and TRBJ2-1, with D maybe TRBD2 (5 bases). CDR1 MGHRA and CDR2 YSYEKL come from the germline V gene. V gave up 1 base and J gave up 6 bases, with 13 bases separating them. CDR3 length equals 15 residues.

CDR3 nucleotides: TGTGCCAGCAGCCGAGCTATGACAGGGGACGAGCAGTACTTC. Translation gives CASSRAMTGDEQYF. V is TRBV7-9 and J is TRBJ2-7; TRBD1 matches 8 bases. CDR1 and CDR2 (germline): SEHNR, FQNEAQ (reference sequence). J lost 5 bases, V lost 5 bases, and 8 bases had no gene match. This CDR3 is 14 amino acids long.

As DNA, the CDR3 is TGTGCCATCAGTGATCGGGACAGGGGGCCGGAGACCCAGTACTTC. Residues: CAISDRDRGPETQYF. The V gene is TRBV10-3, the J gene TRBJ2-5; 12 nucleotides match TRBD1. The CDR3 runs to 15 residues. Germline loops: CDR1 ENHRY, CDR2 SYGVKD. Unmatched junction bases numbered 4, after V lost 3 bases and J lost 5 bases.

This clone was counted ten times or more. This chain joins TRBV25-1 and TRBJ2-1; tentative D call: TRBD2 (5 bases). The CDR3 contains 15 residues. The V gene's germline CDR1 is MGHDK and CDR2 SYGVNS. V lost 2 bases, J lost 2 bases, and 10 bases lay in between. The CDR3 DNA reads TGTGCCAGCAGTGAACCTGACGGGGCCTACAATGAGCAGTTCTTC. Translation gives CASSEPDGAYNEQFF.

V usage is TRBV28 and J usage is TRBJ2-7; 8 bases are shared with TRBD1. There are 15 residues in the CDR3. Looked up from germline, CDR1 is MDHEN and CDR2 is SYDVKM. The junction had 14 bases not matched to a gene; V was cut back by 7 bases and J by 6 bases. The CDR3 DNA reads as TGTGCCAGCATGCGCACAACAGGGGGTTCGGTCGAGCAGTACTTC. It yields the protein CASMRTTGGSVEQYF.

The chain joins TRBV15 to TRBJ2-5; TRBD2 is a possible D gene (7 bases). V lost 5 bases and J 5 bases, leaving 18 bases between the germline ends. CDR1 is LNHNV and CDR2 is YYDKDF in the germline V gene (reference sequence). The CDR3 length is 15 residues. The DNA of the CDR3 is TGTGCCACCAGCCCCCGGGGGGAGGGGGGTGAGACCCAGTACTTC. This sequence encodes CATSPRGEGGETQYF.

This clone was recorded once. The V and J genes are TRBV4-2 and TRBJ2-1; tentative D call: TRBD2 (5 bases). The CDR3 spans 15 residues. Germline V gene data show CDR1 as LGHNA and CDR2 as YNFKEQ. The V end lost 0 bases, the J end lost 8 bases, and 14 bases lay between the germline ends. For the CDR3, the DNA is TGTGCCAGCAGCCAAGAACTCCCCGCGGGCCATGAGCAGTTCTTC. Protein sequence: CASSQELPAGHEQFF.

J is TRBJ2-1 and V is TRBV5-1; 7 bases agree with TRBD2. Germline V gene sequence: CDR1 SGHRS, CDR2 YFSETQ. The CDR3 is 15 residues long. Trimming at V came to 7 bases and at J to 0 bases, leaving 7 bases not matched to a gene. The CDR3 DNA reads TGCGCCAGCTTCCCCGCGGGGGACTCCTACAATGAGCAGTTCTTC. This encodes CASFPAGDSYNEQFF. Looking up the rest from reference TRBV5-1 and TRBJ2-1 gives the full variable domain: KAGVTQTPRYLIKTRGQQVTLSCSPISGHRSVSWYQQTPGQGLQFLFEYFSETQRNKGNFPGRFSGRQFSNSRSEMNVSTLELGDSALYLCASFPAGDSYNEQFFGPGTRLTVL.

The J gene is TRBJ2-7, the V gene TRBV7-5; TRBD1 was called by the table and not checked on the DNA. TRBV7-5 is classified as a pseudogene. This CDR3 contains 14 residues. As DNA, the CDR3 is TGTGCCAGAAGCTCCGGGACAGGACAGGGGGAGCAGTACTTC. Its translation: CARSSGTGQGEQYF.

The genes are TRBV18 and TRBJ2-1; TRBD2 agrees at 9 bases. Germline-derived CDR1 and CDR2 are KGHSH and LQKENI. The trim removed 4 bases at V and 7 bases at J, leaving 8 bases unmatched. This CDR3 has 15 residues. Written as DNA, the CDR3 is TGTGCCAGCTCACTAGCGGGAGCGCTTCGGAATGAGCAGTTCTTC. Its translation is CASSLAGALRNEQFF.

CDR3 amino acids: CASSLVRLASLRGYF. The CDR3 DNA reads TGTGCCAGCAGCTTGGTAAGACTAGCGTCACTGCGAGGGTATTTT. The V and J genes are TRBV5-8 and TRBJ2-3, with TRBD2 identical over 8 bases. After removal of 0 bases from V and 14 bases from J, the junction contained 14 bases not matched to a gene. Germline V gives CDR1 SGHTS, CDR2 YDEGEE. The CDR3 length is 15 residues.

This chain links TRBV27 with TRBJ2-5; D is undetermined. CDR1 and CDR2 (germline): MNHEY, SMNVEV (reference sequence). The CDR3 loop spans 11 amino acids. V was clipped by 10 bases and J by 5 bases, with 11 bases between them. CDR3 region: CATRAAETQYF. The CDR3 DNA is TGTGCCACCCGCGCGGCGGAGACCCAGTACTTC.

This clone was found once. This chain joins TRBV29-1 and TRBJ2-2; no reliable D call. CDR1 and CDR2 from the germline V gene are SQVTM and ANQGSEA. Trimming cost V 3 bases and J 6 bases, with 5 bases left between them. This CDR3 has 11 amino acids. CDR3 protein: CSVDGPGELFF. For the CDR3, the DNA is TGCAGCGTTGACGGTCCCGGGGAGCTGTTTTTT.

A few counts support this clone. At one boundary the junction diverges from the germline segment, which might be a read error. The rearrangement links TRBV10-3 to TRBJ2-1, with D possibly being TRBD2 (5 bases). Germline CDR1 ENHRY, CDR2 SYGVKD. The CDR3 contains 14 residues. CDR3 region: CAIGELGGSGEQFF. The CDR3 DNA follows: TGTGCCATCGGTGAGTTAGGCGGGTCCGGTGAGCAGTTCTTC.

The J gene is TRBJ1-4, the V gene TRBV25-1, with TRBD1 matching 7 bases. This CDR3 has 15 amino acids. J gave up 5 bases and V 3 bases, and 6 bases lay outside the gene matches. From germline, CDR1 is MGHDK and CDR2 SYGVNS. The DNA for the CDR3 is TGTGCCAGCAGTGACACGACAGGGTCGAATGAAAAACTGTTTTTT. Its protein is CASSDTTGSNEKLFF.

The chain joins TRBV29-1 to TRBJ1-5; D might be TRBD1 (6 bases). The CDR3 loop spans 15 amino acids. Per germline, CDR1 SQVTM and CDR2 ANQGSEA. Trimming took off 6 bases at V and 2 bases at J, with 17 bases between the two ends. CDR3 protein: CSVADSRQGNQPQHF. For the CDR3, the DNA is TGCAGCGTCGCAGATTCCAGACAGGGCAATCAGCCCCAGCATTTT.

The gene calls are TRBV7-2 and TRBJ2-7; D call uncertain. Germline CDR1 reads SGHTA; CDR2 reads FQGNSA. V dropped 5 bases and J dropped 3 bases, with 14 bases sitting between them. The CDR3 covers 14 residues. The CDR3 coding sequence is TGTGCCAGCAGCCCTCCCGCGATAGACTACGAGCAGTACTTC. Encoded protein: CASSPPAIDYEQYF. Complete variable domain (other parts from reference TRBV7-2 and TRBJ2-7): GAGVSQSPSNKVTEKGKDVELRCDPISGHTALYWYRQSLGQGLEFLIYFQGNSAPDKSGLPSDRFSAERTGGSVSTLTIQRTQQEDSAVYLCASSPPAIDYEQYFGPGTRLTVT.

This clone was seen only a few times. The rearrangement uses TRBV19 and TRBJ1-2, with no clear D. The V gene lost 3 bases and the J gene lost 5 bases, with 7 bases spanning the gap. Germline values: CDR1 LNHDA, CDR2 SQIVND (reference sequence). This CDR3 spans 12 amino acids. The CDR3 here is CASSITEYGYTF. CDR3 DNA sequence: TGTGCCAGTAGTATTACCGAGTATGGCTACACCTTC.